The present TCR beta chain was sequenced within a study of T cells in Graves' hyperthyroidism and ophthalmopathy. Notes on the study in general: In the blood, most expanded thyroid clonotypes above 0.001 appeared as well.

The table lists this clonotype with many counts. The antigen remains unidentified. It was RNA transcripts that yielded the amplified TCR beta CDR3 regions. Primed by the HTBI set, a first-round RT-PCR was run on the TCR CDR3. TCRdb processed the multiplex PCR reads anew with MiXCR; each CDR3 protein has one entry. The sample includes approximately 400,000 distinct CDR3 sequences, approximately 19% of them seen just once. The sequence came from a woman in her late teens or twenties with Graves' hyperthyroidism. Sequencing input: blood.

CDR3 in DNA: TGTGCCAGCTCAGCCGGGACTAGGGAGACCCAGTACTTC. Its protein product is CASSAGTRETQYF. V is TRBV18 and J is TRBJ2-5; 8 nucleotides match TRBD2. This CDR3 contains 13 residues. The J segment lost 5 bases and the V segment lost 5 bases, leaving 4 bases of the junction unmatched. Germline CDR1 and CDR2: KGHSH and LQKENI.